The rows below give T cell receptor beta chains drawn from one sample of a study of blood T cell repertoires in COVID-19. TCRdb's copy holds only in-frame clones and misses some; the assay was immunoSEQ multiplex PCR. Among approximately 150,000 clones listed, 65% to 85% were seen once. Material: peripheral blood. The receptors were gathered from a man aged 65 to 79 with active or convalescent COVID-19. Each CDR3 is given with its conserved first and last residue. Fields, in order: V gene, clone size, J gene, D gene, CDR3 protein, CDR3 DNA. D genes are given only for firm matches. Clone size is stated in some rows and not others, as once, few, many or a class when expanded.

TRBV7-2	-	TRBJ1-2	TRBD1	CASSLAEGTGDGYTF	TGTGCCAGCAGCTTAGCCGAGGGGACAGGGGACGGCTACACCTTC
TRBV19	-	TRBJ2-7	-	CASSILVGSSYEQYF	TGTGCCAGTAGTATTTTGGTCGGTTCCTCCTACGAGCAGTACTTC
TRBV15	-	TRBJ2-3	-	CATSLSDTQYF	TGTGCCACCAGCCTTTCAGATACGCAGTATTTT
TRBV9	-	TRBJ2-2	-	CASSVTVAEPTGELFF	TGTGCCAGCAGCGTAACCGTAGCGGAGCCTACCGGGGAGCTGTTTTTT
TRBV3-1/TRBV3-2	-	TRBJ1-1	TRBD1	CASSLGTGGTEAFF	TGTGCCAGCAGCCTAGGGACAGGGGGCACTGAAGCTTTCTTT
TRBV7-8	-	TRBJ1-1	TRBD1	CASSGRDRGNTEAFF	TGTGCCAGCAGCGGCCGGGACAGGGGCAACACTGAAGCTTTCTTT
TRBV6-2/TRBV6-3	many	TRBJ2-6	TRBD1	CASSRRVGFGTGGRNSGANVLTF	TGTGCCAGCAGCCGCCGTGTGGGGTTCGGGACAGGGGGAAGGAACTCTGGGGCCAACGTCCTGACTTTC
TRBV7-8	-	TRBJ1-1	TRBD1	CASSSGQGLWNTEAFF	TGTGCCAGCAGCTCGGGACAGGGGTTGTGGAACACTGAAGCTTTCTTT
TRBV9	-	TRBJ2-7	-	CASSAWDWKDYEQYF	TGTGCCAGCAGCGCTTGGGACTGGAAGGACTACGAGCAGTACTTC
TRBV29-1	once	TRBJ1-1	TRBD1	CSVQPRDRGNTEAFF	TGCAGCGTACAACCCCGGGACAGGGGGAACACTGAAGCTTTCTTT
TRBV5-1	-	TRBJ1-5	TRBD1	CASSRTGGNNQPQHF	TGCGCCAGCAGCCGTACAGGGGGCAACAATCAGCCCCAGCATTTT
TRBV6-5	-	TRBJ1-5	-	CASGKGRNQPQHF	TGTGCCAGCGGGAAGGGGCGGAATCAGCCCCAGCATTTT
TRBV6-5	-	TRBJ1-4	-	CASSFQGRANEKLFF	TGTGCCAGCAGTTTCCAGGGTCGGGCTAATGAAAAACTGTTTTTT
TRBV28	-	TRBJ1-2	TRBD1	CASSAPGQSYGYTF	TGTGCCAGCAGTGCTCCGGGACAGTCATATGGCTACACCTTC
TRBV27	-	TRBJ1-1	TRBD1	CASSSTGRNTEAFF	TGTGCCAGCAGTTCGACAGGGAGGAACACTGAAGCTTTCTTT
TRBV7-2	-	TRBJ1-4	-	CASSLARLGANEKLFF	TGTGCCAGCAGCTTAGCGCGTTTAGGGGCGAATGAAAAACTGTTTTTT
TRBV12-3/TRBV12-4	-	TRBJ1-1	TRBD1	CASTGTGVTEAFF	TGTGCCAGCACCGGGACAGGGGTTACTGAAGCTTTCTTT
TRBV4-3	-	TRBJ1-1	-	CASSQPGGDTEAFF	TGCGCCAGCAGCCAGCCGGGGGGGGACACTGAAGCTTTCTTT
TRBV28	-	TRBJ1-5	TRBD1	CASRGTGGGGNQPQHF	TGTGCCAGCAGAGGGACAGGGGGCGGAGGCAATCAGCCCCAGCATTTT
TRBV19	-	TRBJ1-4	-	CASSTRPRGLFF	TGTGCCAGTAGCACACGTCCCCGGGGACTGTTTTTT
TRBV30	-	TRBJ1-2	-	CAWSVAKASLEAGGYTF	TGTGCCTGGAGTGTTGCGAAGGCCTCCTTGGAGGCTGGCGGCTACACCTTC
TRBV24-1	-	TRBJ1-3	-	CATSEYSGNTIYF	TGTGCCACCAGTGAGTACTCTGGAAACACCATATATTTT
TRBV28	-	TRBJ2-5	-	CASSLGGARMDGETQYF	TGTGCCAGCAGTTTGGGGGGGGCCAGGATGGACGGCGAGACCCAGTACTTC
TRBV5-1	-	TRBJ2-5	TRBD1	CASSPSLQGMETQYF	TGCGCCAGCAGCCCGAGCCTACAGGGGATGGAGACCCAGTACTTC
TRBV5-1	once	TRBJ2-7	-	CASSWNGQESYEQYF	TGCGCCAGCAGCTGGAATGGACAAGAATCCTACGAGCAGTACTTC
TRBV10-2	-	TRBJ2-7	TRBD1	CASSEWDRGVGEQYF	TGCGCCAGCAGTGAGTGGGACAGGGGGGTAGGCGAGCAGTACTTC
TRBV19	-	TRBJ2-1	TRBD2	CASSKTSGYSEQFF	TGTGCCAGTAGTAAGACTAGCGGTTACAGTGAGCAGTTCTTC
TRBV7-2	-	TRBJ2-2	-	CASSFRNTGELFF	TGTGCCAGCAGCTTTCGGAACACCGGGGAGCTGTTTTTT
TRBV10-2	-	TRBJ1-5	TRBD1	CASADRANQPQHF	TGCGCCAGCGCAGACAGGGCAAATCAGCCCCAGCATTTT
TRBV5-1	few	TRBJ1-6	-	CASSLGPGGWGSPLHF	TGCGCCAGCAGCTTGGGACCCGGGGGGTGGGGTTCACCCCTCCACTTT
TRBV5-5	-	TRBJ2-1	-	CASYWQQGPALTYNEQFF	TGTGCCAGCTACTGGCAGCAGGGGCCCGCACTTACTTACAATGAGCAGTTCTTC
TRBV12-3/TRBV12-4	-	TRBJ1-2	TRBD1	CASTLRTGFGYTF	TGTGCCAGCACTCTAAGGACAGGTTTTGGCTACACCTTC
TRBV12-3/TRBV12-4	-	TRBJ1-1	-	CASNTNTEAFF	TGTGCCAGCAACACGAACACTGAAGCTTTCTTT
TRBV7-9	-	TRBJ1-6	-	CASSLVAPTGDSPLHF	TGTGCCAGCAGCTTAGTGGCCCCCACGGGGGATTCACCCCTCCACTTT
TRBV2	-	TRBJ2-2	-	CASRKGGDNTGELFF	TGTGCCAGCAGGAAGGGGGGGGACAACACCGGGGAGCTGTTTTTT
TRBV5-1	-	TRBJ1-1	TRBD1	CASSLDVYTGVGTEAFF	TGCGCCAGCAGCTTGGATGTATATACAGGGGTTGGCACTGAAGCTTTCTTT
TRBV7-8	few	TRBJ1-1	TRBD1	CASSFSGQSTEAFF	TGTGCCAGCAGCTTCTCGGGACAGAGCACTGAAGCTTTCTTT
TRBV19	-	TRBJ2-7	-	CASSIPTGRQYF	TGTGCCAGTAGTATTCCGACGGGGAGGCAGTACTTC
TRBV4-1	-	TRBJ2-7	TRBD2	CASSPEGLAGVLEQYF	TGCGCCAGCAGCCCCGAAGGACTAGCGGGAGTTCTCGAGCAGTACTTC
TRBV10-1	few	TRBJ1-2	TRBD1	CASSPRQGDGYTF	TGCGCCAGCAGTCCAAGACAGGGGGATGGCTACACCTTC
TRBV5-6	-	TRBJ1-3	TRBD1	CASSLLTGTGLGNTIYF	TGTGCCAGCAGCTTGTTGACAGGGACGGGATTGGGAAACACCATATATTTT
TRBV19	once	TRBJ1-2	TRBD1	CASRQGMNNYGYTF	TGTGCCAGTCGACAGGGGATGAATAACTATGGCTACACCTTC
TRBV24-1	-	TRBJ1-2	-	CATSDNSYGYTF	TGTGCCACCAGTGATAACAGCTATGGCTACACCTTC
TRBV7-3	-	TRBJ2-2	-	CASSFQGGGGELFF	TGTGCCAGCAGCTTCCAGGGAGGAGGCGGGGAGCTGTTTTTT
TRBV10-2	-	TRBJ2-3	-	CASSDPRRTQYF	TGCGCCAGCAGTGACCCGCGCCGAACGCAGTATTTT
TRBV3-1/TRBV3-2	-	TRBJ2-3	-	CASSHISVDTQYF	TGTGCCAGCAGCCATATATCGGTGGATACGCAGTATTTT